These 22 T cell receptor beta chains originate from one sample sequenced in a study of blood T cell repertoires in COVID-19. Libraries were prepared by immunoSEQ multiplex PCR; TCRdb keeps only in-frame clonotypes and omits some of them. The sample contains 210,000 or so clones, around 80% of which appear only once. Source material: peripheral blood. These receptors all come from a woman in her 30s with COVID-19, enrolled during active disease.

The V gene is TRBV3-1 (or the pseudogene TRBV3-2), the J gene TRBJ1-4; the D gene is possibly TRBD1 (5 bases). The germline gives CDR1 LGHDT, CDR2 YNNKEL (reference sequence). Trimming pared 4 bases from V and 0 bases from J, leaving 18 bases between. The CDR3 loop spans 18 amino acids. The CDR3 loop reads CASSPYGRETATNEKLFF. Here the CDR3 DNA reads TGTGCCAGCAGCCCCTATGGCAGGGAAACAGCAACTAATGAAAAACTGTTTTTT.

V and J are TRBV5-1 and TRBJ2-5; 14 bases are a match to TRBD2. V dropped 5 bases and J dropped 2; count of bases not matched to a gene: 5. Germline CDR1 SGHRS, CDR2 YFSETQ. The length of the CDR3 is 16 residues. CDR3 amino acids: CASSPGLAGVQETQYF. Here the CDR3 DNA reads TGCGCCAGCAGTCCGGGACTAGCGGGAGTTCAAGAGACCCAGTACTTC.

J is TRBJ1-6 and V is TRBV5-1, with a weak D call TRBD1 (6 bases). The V gene lost 1 base and the J gene lost 2 bases, with 7 bases spanning the gap. This CDR3 is 15 amino acids long. CDR1 and CDR2 from the germline V gene are SGHRS and YFSETQ. The CDR3 is CASSLTGPYNSPLHF. The CDR3 coding sequence is TGCGCCAGCAGCTTGACAGGGCCCTATAATTCACCCCTCCACTTT.

V is TRBV3-1 (or the pseudogene TRBV3-2) and J is TRBJ2-1; possibly TRBD1 for D (6 bases). In germline, CDR1 is LGHDT, CDR2 YNNKEL (reference sequence). CDR3 length equals 13 residues. V lost 2 bases and J lost 8, with 10 bases in between. CDR3 in amino acids: CASSQKGVDEQFF. CDR3 bases: TGTGCCAGCAGCCAAAAGGGGGTTGATGAGCAGTTCTTC.

This clone is a singleton in its sample. The CDR3 sequence is CASSQRQGGGQETQYF. The CDR3 DNA is TGTGCCAGCAGCCAACGACAGGGGGGAGGCCAAGAGACCCAGTACTTC. The gene calls are TRBV11-3 and TRBJ2-5; TRBD1 aligns across 9 bases. The CDR3 length is 16 residues. CDR1 is SGHNT, CDR2 YENEEA, per germline. Losses at the gene ends were 5 bases for V and 1 base for J; bases not matched to a gene: 8.

V usage is TRBV7-6 and J usage is TRBJ2-1; 8 bases are a match to TRBD2. V was clipped by 1 base and J by 3 bases; unmatched bases: 2. CDR1 SGHVS and CDR2 FNYEAQ come from the germline V gene. The CDR3 covers 15 residues. The CDR3 region is CASSLDGGDYNEQFF. DNA for the CDR3: TGTGCCAGCAGCTTAGACGGGGGGGACTACAATGAGCAGTTCTTC. Drawing the rest from reference TRBV7-6 and TRBJ2-1, the complete variable domain is GAGVSQSPRYKVTKRGQDVALRCDPISGHVSLYWYRQALGQGPEFLTYFNYEAQQDKSGLPNDRFSAERPEGSISTLTIQRTEQRDSAMYRCASSLDGGDYNEQFFGPGTRLTVL.

The chain has TRBV7-3 and TRBJ2-2; 9 bases are a match to TRBD2. Germline V lookup: CDR1 SGHTA, CDR2 FQGTGA. The CDR3 extends over 16 amino acids. Unmatched junction bases numbered 9, after V lost 5 bases and J lost 5 bases. The CDR3: CASSGGRARRTGELFF. In DNA form, the CDR3 reads TGTGCCAGCAGCGGCGGGAGGGCCCGTCGAACCGGGGAGCTGTTTTTT.

This chain links TRBV9 with TRBJ2-5; 8 bases map to TRBD1. The germline V gene has CDR1 SGDLS and CDR2 YYNGEE. This CDR3 is 14 amino acids long. V lost 4 bases, J lost 1 base, and 3 bases stayed unmatched. DNA of the CDR3: TGTGCCAGCAGCTACGGACAGGGCCAAGAGACCCAGTACTTC. Amino acids: CASSYGQGQETQYF.

The rearrangement links TRBV5-4 to TRBJ2-3; 10 nucleotides line up with TRBD2. J gave up 0 bases and V 5 bases, and 9 bases lay outside the gene matches. CDR3 length: 17 amino acids. Germline loops: CDR1 SGHNT, CDR2 YYREEE (reference sequence). CDR3: CASSSGTSAHSTDTQYF. In DNA, the CDR3 is TGTGCCAGCAGTTCCGGGACTAGCGCACATAGCACAGATACGCAGTATTTT. Full variable domain (outside the CDR3, taken from reference TRBV5-4 and TRBJ2-3): ETGVTQSPTHLIKTRGQQVTLRCSSQSGHNTVSWYQQALGQGPQFIFQYYREEENGRGNFPPRFSGLQFPNYSSELNVNALELDDSALYLCASSSGTSAHSTDTQYFGPGTRLTVL.

The chain has TRBV11-2 and TRBJ1-1; tentatively, D is TRBD1 (5 bases). Per germline, CDR1 SGHAT and CDR2 FQNNGV. Trimming removed 3 bases from V and 4 bases from J, with 12 bases in between. The CDR3 sequence is 14 residues long. This chain's CDR3 is CASSLMTASTEAFF. The DNA of the CDR3 is TGTGCCAGCAGCTTGATGACAGCCTCCACTGAAGCTTTCTTT.

This sequence joins TRBV28 and TRBJ2-7, with 10 bases fitting TRBD1. With 4 bases clipped from V and 2 bases from J, the junction kept 2 bases outside the gene matches. CDR1 and CDR2 from the germline V gene are MDHEN and SYDVKM. The CDR3 is 14 amino acids. CDR3 region: CASSWGTGAYEQYF. CDR3 DNA: TGTGCCAGCAGTTGGGGGACAGGGGCCTACGAGCAGTACTTC.

This chain joins TRBV30 and TRBJ1-6; 7 bases line up with TRBD1. CDR1 is GTSNPN and CDR2 is SVGIG in the germline V gene (reference sequence). The V segment lost 3 bases and the J segment 10 bases; nucleotides outside the gene matches: 9. There are 14 residues in the CDR3. CDR3 in amino acids: CAWRLDRERSPLHF. The CDR3 bases are TGTGCCTGGAGGCTAGACAGGGAACGGTCACCCCTCCACTTT.

This clone was detected a few times. The V gene is TRBV30, the J gene TRBJ1-2; D is uncertain. V was clipped by 0 bases and J by 0 bases, with 5 bases between them. Per the germline V gene, CDR1 is GTSNPN and CDR2 is SVGIG (reference sequence). This CDR3 spans 13 amino acids. The chain's CDR3 is CAWSVESNYGYTF. Written as DNA, the CDR3 is TGTGCCTGGAGTGTTGAGTCTAACTATGGCTACACCTTC.

This chain connects TRBV5-4 to TRBJ2-7, with 9 bases aligning to TRBD1. The CDR3 totals 14 residues. Trimming removed 5 bases from V and 2 bases from J; junction bases left unmatched: 5. The germline CDR1 and CDR2 sequences are SGHNT and YYREEE (reference sequence). The CDR3 DNA sequence: TGTGCCAGCAGGAACAGGGGGCGAGCCTACGAGCAGTACTTC. Encoded protein: CASRNRGRAYEQYF.

The chain has TRBV15 and TRBJ2-1, with 11 bases lining up with TRBD2. In germline, CDR1 is LNHNV, CDR2 YYDKDF (reference sequence). This CDR3 region has 15 residues. V shed 1 base, J shed 6 bases, and the junction held 2 bases outside the gene matches. CDR3 region: CATSRATSGSNEQFF. The CDR3 region has the DNA TGTGCCACCAGCAGAGCTACTAGCGGGAGCAATGAGCAGTTCTTC.

This chain connects TRBV9 to TRBJ1-1, with TRBD1 matching 8 bases. CDR3 length: 14 amino acids. Germline V gene sequence: CDR1 SGDLS, CDR2 YYNGEE. Trimming at V came to 4 bases and at J to 5 bases, leaving 7 bases not matched to a gene. CDR3 coding DNA: TGTGCCAGCAGCTTCCAGGGGGCCGGGACTGAAGCTTTCTTT. Translated: CASSFQGAGTEAFF.

J is TRBJ2-1 and V is TRBV2; TRBD1 matches 8 bases. V shed 6 bases and J 0 bases; nucleotides not matched to a gene: 10. The CDR3 has 17 amino acids. CDR1 is SNHLY, CDR2 FYNNEI, per germline. CDR3: CASRGTGHKTSYNEQFF. CDR3 DNA: TGTGCCAGCAGGGGGACAGGACATAAAACCTCCTACAATGAGCAGTTCTTC.

The chain uses TRBV19 and TRBJ2-1; D is undetermined. Looked up from germline, CDR1 is LNHDA and CDR2 is SQIVND (reference sequence). Trimming shortened V by 5 bases and J by 6 bases, and 17 bases separated the two germline ends. The CDR3 totals 15 residues. The CDR3 sequence is CASSLAPRTGNEQFF. The CDR3, as DNA: TGTGCCAGTAGTTTGGCCCCCCGTACGGGCAATGAGCAGTTCTTC.

The CDR3 spells CASSQEGPGTPGADTQYF. As DNA, the CDR3 is TGTGCCAGCAGCCAAGAGGGCCCCGGGACACCTGGCGCAGATACGCAGTATTTT. This rearrangement joins TRBV3-1 (or the pseudogene TRBV3-2) to TRBJ2-3, with D possibly matching TRBD1 (6 bases). This CDR3 contains 18 residues. Germline V lookup: CDR1 LGHDT, CDR2 YNNKEL (reference sequence). V lost 0 bases to trimming and J lost 4 bases, with 20 bases between them.

The gene calls are TRBV7-2 and TRBJ2-1; 14 positions match TRBD2. The CDR3 loop spans 18 amino acids. The V gene end was trimmed by 4 bases and the J gene end by 4 bases; junction bases not matched to a gene: 9. Germline V gene lookup returns CDR1 SGHTA and CDR2 FQGNSA. The CDR3 DNA follows: TGTGCCAGCAGCTCCGCTCCTGGGACTAGCGGGGGTTACAATGAGCAGTTCTTC. It translates to CASSSAPGTSGGYNEQFF.

The CDR3 is CASSGTIQETQYF. CDR3 DNA sequence: TGTGCCAGCTCAGGTACTATCCAAGAGACCCAGTACTTC. The chain uses TRBV18 and TRBJ2-5; D not certain. The CDR3 has 13 residues. V lost 5 bases and J 1 base, leaving 8 bases between the germline ends. Germline V gives CDR1 KGHSH, CDR2 LQKENI.

The chain has TRBV5-5 and TRBJ1-1; D not resolved. This CDR3 is 11 amino acids long. CDR1 and CDR2 from the germline V gene are SGHKS and YYEKEE (reference sequence). Between the trimmed V and J ends, which lost 0 bases and 7 bases, there was a span of 4 bases. CDR3 in DNA: TGTGCCAGCAGCTTGGGCGGTGAAGCTTTCTTT. Translating it yields CASSLGGEAFF.